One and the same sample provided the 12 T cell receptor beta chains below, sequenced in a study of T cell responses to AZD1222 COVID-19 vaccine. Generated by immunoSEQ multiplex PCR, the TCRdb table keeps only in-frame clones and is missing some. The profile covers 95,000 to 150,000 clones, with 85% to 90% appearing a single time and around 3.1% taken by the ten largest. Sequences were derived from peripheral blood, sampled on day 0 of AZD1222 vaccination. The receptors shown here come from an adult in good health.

CDR3: CASTHQGEQYF. Written as DNA, the CDR3 is TGTGCCAGCACCCACCAAGGGGAGCAGTACTTC. The gene calls are TRBV27 and TRBJ2-7; no clear D. CDR3 length equals 11 residues. CDR1 and CDR2 from the germline V gene are MNHEY and SMNVEV (reference sequence). V was shortened by 7 bases and J by 7 bases, with 11 bases between the two germline ends.

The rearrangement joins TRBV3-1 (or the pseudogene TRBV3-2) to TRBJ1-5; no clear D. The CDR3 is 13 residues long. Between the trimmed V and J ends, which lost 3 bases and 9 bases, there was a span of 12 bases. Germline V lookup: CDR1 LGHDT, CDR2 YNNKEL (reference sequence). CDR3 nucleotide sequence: TGTGCCAGCAGCCAGGGCTCGGTGACGCCCCAGCATTTT. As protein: CASSQGSVTPQHF.

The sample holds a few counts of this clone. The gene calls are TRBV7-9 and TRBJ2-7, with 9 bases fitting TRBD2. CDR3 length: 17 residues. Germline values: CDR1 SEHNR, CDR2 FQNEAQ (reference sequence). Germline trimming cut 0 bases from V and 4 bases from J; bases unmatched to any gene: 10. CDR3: CASSLASGRIPGYEQYF. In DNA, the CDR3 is TGTGCCAGCAGCTTAGCTAGCGGGAGAATCCCGGGGTACGAGCAGTACTTC.

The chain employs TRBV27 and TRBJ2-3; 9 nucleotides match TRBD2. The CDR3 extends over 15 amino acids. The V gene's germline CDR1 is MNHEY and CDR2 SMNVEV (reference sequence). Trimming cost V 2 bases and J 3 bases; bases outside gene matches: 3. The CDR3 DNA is TGTGCCAGCAGTTTAGGCGGGAGGGTAACAGATACGCAGTATTTT. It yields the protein CASSLGGRVTDTQYF.

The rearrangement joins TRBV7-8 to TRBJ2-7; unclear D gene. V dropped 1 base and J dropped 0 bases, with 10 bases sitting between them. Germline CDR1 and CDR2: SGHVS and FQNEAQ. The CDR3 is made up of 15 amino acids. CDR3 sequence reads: CASSLEQESSYEQYF. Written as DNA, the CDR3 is TGTGCCAGCAGCTTAGAGCAGGAGAGCTCCTACGAGCAGTACTTC.

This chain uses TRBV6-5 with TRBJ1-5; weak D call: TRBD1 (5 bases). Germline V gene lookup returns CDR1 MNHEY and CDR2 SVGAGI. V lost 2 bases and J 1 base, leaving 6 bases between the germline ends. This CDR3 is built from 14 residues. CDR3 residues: CASSYRGSNQPQHF. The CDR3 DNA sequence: TGTGCCAGCAGTTACAGGGGCAGCAATCAGCCCCAGCATTTT.

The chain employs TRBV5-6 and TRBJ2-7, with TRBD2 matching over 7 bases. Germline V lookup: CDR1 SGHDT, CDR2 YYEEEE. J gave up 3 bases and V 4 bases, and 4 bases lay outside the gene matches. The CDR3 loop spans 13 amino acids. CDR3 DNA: TGTGCCAGCAGCCTAGGGGAGGGCTACGAGCAGTACTTC. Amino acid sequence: CASSLGEGYEQYF.

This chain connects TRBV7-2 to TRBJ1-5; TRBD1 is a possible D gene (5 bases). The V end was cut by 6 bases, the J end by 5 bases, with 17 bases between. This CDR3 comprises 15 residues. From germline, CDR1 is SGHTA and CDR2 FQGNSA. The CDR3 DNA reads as TGTGCCAGCAGTTCCTTCCACAGGACCGATCAGCCCCAGCATTTT. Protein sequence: CASSSFHRTDQPQHF.

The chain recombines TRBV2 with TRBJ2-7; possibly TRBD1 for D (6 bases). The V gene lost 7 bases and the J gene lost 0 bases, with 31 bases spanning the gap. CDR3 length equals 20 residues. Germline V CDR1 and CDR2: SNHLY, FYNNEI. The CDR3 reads CASTGARPGQTKGGSYEQYF. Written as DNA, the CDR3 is TGTGCCAGCACTGGGGCCAGACCGGGACAAACCAAAGGGGGCTCCTACGAGCAGTACTTC.

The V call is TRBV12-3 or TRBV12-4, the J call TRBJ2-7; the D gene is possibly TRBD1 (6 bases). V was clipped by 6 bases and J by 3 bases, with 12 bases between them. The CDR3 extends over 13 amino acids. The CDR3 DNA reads TGTGCCAGCAGAAAACAGGGTGTCTACGAGCAGTACTTC. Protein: CASRKQGVYEQYF.

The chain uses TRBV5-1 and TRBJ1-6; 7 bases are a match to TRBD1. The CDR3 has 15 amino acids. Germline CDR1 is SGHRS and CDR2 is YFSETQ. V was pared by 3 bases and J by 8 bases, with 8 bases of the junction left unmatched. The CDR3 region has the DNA TGCGCCAGCAGCTGGGACAGTTCGTTGGATTCACCCCTCCACTTT. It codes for CASSWDSSLDSPLHF.

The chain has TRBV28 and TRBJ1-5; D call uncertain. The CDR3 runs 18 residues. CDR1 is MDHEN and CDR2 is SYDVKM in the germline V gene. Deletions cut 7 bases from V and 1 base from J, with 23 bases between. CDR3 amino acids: CASTQPRAPLFSNQPQHF. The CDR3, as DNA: TGTGCCAGCACTCAACCACGGGCCCCTCTCTTCAGCAATCAGCCCCAGCATTTT. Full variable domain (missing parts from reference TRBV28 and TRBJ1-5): DVKVTQSSRYLVKRTGEKVFLECVQDMDHENMFWYRQDPGLGLRLIYFSYDVKMKEKGDIPEGYSVSREKKERFSLILESASTNQTSMYLCASTQPRAPLFSNQPQHFGDGTRLSIL.